Listed below are T cell receptor beta chains from one sample, sequenced in a study of blood T cell repertoires in COVID-19. TCRdb's copy holds only in-frame clones and misses some; the assay was immunoSEQ multiplex PCR. The table lists about 300,000 clones, about four fifths of them singletons. Source material: peripheral blood. Receptor source: a woman aged 45-59 years with acute or convalescent COVID-19. Each CDR3 is given with its conserved first and last residue. The order of the fields is V gene, J gene, clone size, D gene, CDR3 length, CDR3 DNA, CDR3 protein. The D gene is left open where the match is weak. Clone sizes are given selectively: once, few, many, or a class where the clone is expanded.

>TRBV30|TRBJ2-7|.|.|13
TGTGCCTGGAGTGCACAGGTCGCCTACGAGCAGTACTTC
CAWSAQVAYEQYF
>TRBV7-9|TRBJ1-2|.|.|13
TGTGCCAGCAGCTTACGTCAGGGGCACGGCTACACCTTC
CASSLRQGHGYTF
>TRBV7-3|TRBJ2-3|.|.|14
TGTGCCAGCAGCTCTGGGAGTAGCACAGATACGCAGTATTTT
CASSSGSSTDTQYF
>TRBV5-6|TRBJ1-6|.|.|14
TGTGCCAGCAGCTCTGGACAGCTTAATTCACCCCTCCACTTT
CASSSGQLNSPLHF
>TRBV5-6|TRBJ2-6|.|.|16
TGTGCCAGCAGCTTGGCCCTGTCCTCTGGGGCCAACGTCCTGACTTTC
CASSLALSSGANVLTF
>TRBV9|TRBJ2-1|.|.|19
TGTGCCAGCAGCGTATCGATCCATTCGGTGAGCGGAGCTTACAATGAGCAGTTCTTC
CASSVSIHSVSGAYNEQFF
>TRBV5-4|TRBJ2-1|.|.|16
TGTGCCAGCAGCGGACTTGCGGGAATCAATGCGAATGAGCAGTTCTTC
CASSGLAGINANEQFF
>TRBV12-3/TRBV12-4|TRBJ1-1|.|.|13
TGTGCCAGCAGTTTAGAGCTCGGGGCTGAAGCTTTCTTT
CASSLELGAEAFF
>TRBV6-5|TRBJ2-1|.|.|14
TGTGCCAGCAGTTACCGGCAGCCCGAGGATGAGCAGTTCTTC
CASSYRQPEDEQFF
>TRBV5-1|TRBJ1-4|.|TRBD1|15
TGCGCCAGCAGTTGGGGGACAGGGGCGAAGGAAAAACTGTTTTTT
CASSWGTGAKEKLFF
>TRBV30|TRBJ1-4|.|TRBD1|14
TGTGCCTGGATTATGACAGGGGACGCGGAAAAACTGTTTTTT
CAWIMTGDAEKLFF
>TRBV10-3|TRBJ1-1|.|.|12
TGTGCCATCAGTGAAGGGGGCACTGAAGCTTTCTTT
CAISEGGTEAFF
>TRBV5-8|TRBJ2-3|.|.|16
TGTGCCAGCAGAACCCCCGGGACACCACAGACAGATACGCAGTATTTT
CASRTPGTPQTDTQYF
>TRBV4-2|TRBJ1-5|.|.|15
TGTGCCAGCACCCAAAAGACAGGATCGTGGCAGCCCCAGCATTTT
CASTQKTGSWQPQHF
>TRBV7-8|TRBJ2-1|.|.|16
TGTGCCAGCAGCTTAGATCGGCTAGCAGCTTACAATGAGCAGTTCTTC
CASSLDRLAAYNEQFF
>TRBV5-1|TRBJ2-2|few|TRBD2|16
TGCGCCAGCAGCCCCCCCGGGGGGGAGGCGACCGGGGAGCTGTTTTTT
CASSPPGGEATGELFF
>TRBV30|TRBJ2-5|.|.|13
TGTGCCTGGAGTGTGGGGCTAGCGGAGACCCAGTACTTC
CAWSVGLAETQYF
>TRBV5-1|TRBJ2-7|.|TRBD1|15
TGCGCCAGCAGCTCAGGACAGGGTAAAGGGGTCGAGCAGTACTTC
CASSSGQGKGVEQYF
>TRBV29-1|TRBJ1-3|.|.|11
TGCAGCGTGATGACAGGAAACACCATATATTTT
CSVMTGNTIYF
>TRBV19|TRBJ2-3|.|.|15
TGTGCCAGTAGTTGGAGGGGCGAGAGCACAGATACGCAGTATTTT
CASSWRGESTDTQYF
>TRBV5-1|TRBJ2-2|once|.|15
TGCGCCAGCAGCTTGACGCCTAGCTCCACCGGGGAGCTGTTTTTT
CASSLTPSSTGELFF
>TRBV3-1/TRBV3-2|TRBJ1-2|.|.|14
TGTGCCAGCAGCCACGGCACGGAGGGCCGGGGCTACACCTTC
CASSHGTEGRGYTF
>TRBV7-9|TRBJ1-1|.|.|13
TGTGCCAGCAGCTTTCCAGATGGCAGGGGAGCTTTCTTT
CASSFPDGRGAFF
>TRBV7-2|TRBJ2-7|.|TRBD1|14
TGTGCCAGCAGCCCCAGGACAGGCTCCTACGAGCAGTACTTC
CASSPRTGSYEQYF
>TRBV9|TRBJ2-2|.|.|12
TGTGCCAGCAGCGTAGACAACGGGGAGCTGTTTTTT
CASSVDNGELFF
>TRBV10-3|TRBJ1-2|.|TRBD1|13
TGTGCCAGCGGACAGGGAGAGAGCTATGGCTACACCTTC
CASGQGESYGYTF
>TRBV10-3|TRBJ2-5|once|.|13
TGTGCCTCTAGAGCGGCCTCTGAGCAGACCCAGTACTTC
CASRAASEQTQYF
>TRBV19|TRBJ2-7|.|TRBD1|14
TGTGCCAGTAGTAAGGGGGACAGACCCTACGAGCAGTACTTC
CASSKGDRPYEQYF
>TRBV7-9|TRBJ1-2|.|.|12
TGTGCCAGCACCCCACCGGGTGGTGGCTACACCTTC
CASTPPGGGYTF
>TRBV19|TRBJ2-2|.|.|15
TGTGCCACCAAACCCCCAGGGGATTTCGTCGGGGAGCTGTTTTTT
CATKPPGDFVGELFF
>TRBV4-2|TRBJ2-3|.|.|16
TGTGCCAGCAGCCAAGATGGGCTAGCCGGGTCCGATACGCAGTATTTT
CASSQDGLAGSDTQYF
>TRBV11-2|TRBJ1-1|.|.|15
TGTGCCAGCAGCTTAGGGCCGCACCCGAACACTGAAGCTTTCTTT
CASSLGPHPNTEAFF
>TRBV19|TRBJ2-1|.|TRBD2|17
TGTGCCAGTAGTATAAAAGGACTAGCGGGAGCGCTCAATGAGCAGTTCTTC
CASSIKGLAGALNEQFF
>TRBV27|TRBJ1-2|.|.|13
TGTGCCAGCAGTTTATCCGGGGGGGATGGCTACACCTTC
CASSLSGGDGYTF
>TRBV5-1|TRBJ2-5|.|TRBD1|13
TGCGCCAGCAATACAGGGGACCAAGAGACCCAGTACTTC
CASNTGDQETQYF